This entry features one TCR beta chain sequence. Its antigen is undetermined. CDR3 size: 15 residues. Germline trimming cut 2 bases from V and 6 bases from J; bases unmatched to any gene: 4. In germline, CDR1 is MNHNY, CDR2 SVGAGI (reference sequence). The data belong to a study of shared clonotypes between healthy human individuals. CD45RO-negative cells were positively selected for CCR7, leaving out terminally differentiated effector memory CD45RA+ cells. Study-level findings and limits: Limited genetic and exposure-history diversity came from having few donors.

Method: immunoSEQ multiplex PCR; TCRdb's copy keeps in-frame clones and lacks some. The sample yields about 820,000 clones, 90% to 95% seen once. V and J are TRBV6-6 and TRBJ2-1; 10 nucleotides agree with TRBD1. The sample taken for sequencing was naive CD8+ T cells sorted from blood. The clonotype comes from a man aged 30 to 45 in good health. The CDR3 sequence is CASSYGTGVSNEQFF. CDR3 bases: TGTGCCAGCAGTTACGGGACAGGGGTATCCAATGAGCAGTTCTTC.